The clone carrying this T cell receptor (delta chain) occurred many times. Its specificity is unknown. The protein given by TCRdb reflects a much larger clone and differs at residue 14 from this DNA's translation, likely from a read error; the protein shown is the DNA's translation. The sample originates from a study of γδ T cells in repeated Plasmodium falciparum infection. About the research overall: Timepoints: baseline, immediately before selected infections, and 21 days after every infection.

Sequencing covered both gamma and delta TCR chains per sample. TCRdb re-identified clones in the multiplex PCR reads via CATT. The sample has 53,000 or so delta-chain clones; about 2% are singletons. The CDR3 runs 17 residues. The V end lost 8 bases, the J end lost 9 bases, and 31 bases lay between the germline ends. The germline V gene encodes CDR1 TSWWSYY and CDR2 QGS. General study results and limits: Many TCRgamma sequences overlapped between individuals in stable Vgamma9/Vdelta2+ repertoires. Malian children's Vdelta2-negative repertoires appeared more expanded and less diverse than Australians'.

Vgamma9/Vdelta2+ and Vdelta2-negative gammadelta T cells were flow-sorted from PBMC for bulk sequencing. The sequencing sample was made of gamma-delta T cells from blood. This TCR was recovered from a pool of human donors (malaria-infected and uninfected, not separated). This sequence joins TRDV1 and TRDJ1; TRDD3 is a possible D gene (5 bases). The J gene was not available in TCRdb and was assigned here by matching the DNA to germline segments. Written as DNA, the CDR3 is TGTGCTCTTTGTCTGATCCATGACTGGCGTCGGGACCATGAACTCATCTTT. Residues: CALCLIHDWRRDHELIF.